These 10 T cell receptor beta chains share one sample of origin, sequenced in a study of lung T cells in sarcoidosis with Löfgren's syndrome. A single record per CDR3 protein comes from TCRdb applying MiXCR to the reads. Altogether thousands of distinct CDR3 sequences are present, 21% being singletons, with the ten largest covering about 22%. Sequenced input: CD4+ T cells from bronchoalveolar lavage fluid. Receptors were obtained from a human donor with sarcoidosis (Löfgren's syndrome or another form), or a control subject (not recorded which).

V is TRBV6-4 and J is TRBJ2-1; 8 nucleotides agree with TRBD1. V shed 7 bases, J shed 12 bases, and the junction held 14 bases outside the gene matches. Germline loops: CDR1 MRHNA, CDR2 SNTAGT. This CDR3 comprises 14 residues. CDR3 DNA sequence: TGTGCCAGCATCGCCGGACAGGGAAATTCTGGGCAGTTCTTC. The encoded protein is CASIAGQGNSGQFF.

On this clonotype itself: Being one base from a much bigger clone, this may be a read error. V and J are TRBV12-3 or TRBV12-4 and TRBJ2-1; D is tentatively TRBD1 or TRBD2 (6 bases each). The CDR3 sequence is 13 residues long. CDR3 amino acids: CASSFSGEDEQLF. DNA for the CDR3: TGTGCCAGCAGTTTTTCAGGGGAGGATGAGCAGCTCTTC.

This clonotype was seen repeatedly, ten times or more. For the CDR3, the DNA is TGTGCCAGCAGTGCAGATCAGCCCCAGCATTTT. Translated, it gives CASSADQPQHF. The chain carries TRBV2 and TRBJ1-5; no clear D. V was shortened by 4 bases and J by 5 bases, with 3 bases between the two germline ends. Germline CDR1 SNHLY, CDR2 FYNNEI. The CDR3 loop spans 11 amino acids.

As to this clonotype: This may be a read error: a much more frequent sequence differs by one nucleotide. The chain has TRBV18 and TRBJ1-1; a weak D match, TRBD1 (6 bases). Germline CDR1 KGHSH, CDR2 LQKENI. This CDR3 contains 13 residues. The CDR3: CGSSHRVDTEAFF. CDR3 bases: TGTGGCAGCTCACACAGGGTTGACACTGAAGCTTTCTTT.

J is TRBJ2-7 and V is TRBV5-1; D remains ambiguous. This CDR3 contains 13 residues. Germline lookup yields CDR1 SGHRS and CDR2 YFSETQ. V was cut by 0 bases and J by 2 bases, with 6 bases left in between. CDR3 region: CASSLDRTYEQYF. CDR3 DNA: TGCGCCAGCAGCTTGGACAGAACCTACGAGCAGTACTTC.

For the CDR3, the DNA is TGCGCCAGCAGCTTGGCACAGACGAACACTGAAGCTTTCTTT. This sequence encodes CASSLAQTNTEAFF. The chain is built from TRBV5-1 and TRBJ1-1; unclear D gene. The CDR3 runs to 14 residues. Germline lookup yields CDR1 SGHRS and CDR2 YFSETQ. The V and J ends lost 0 bases and 1 base respectively, with 7 bases between them.

This sequence joins TRBV2 and TRBJ2-3, with D tentatively TRBD1 (5 bases). Germline V lookup: CDR1 SNHLY, CDR2 FYNNEI. CDR3 length: 14 amino acids. V lost 3 bases, J lost 7 bases, and 14 bases lay in between. The CDR3, as DNA: TGTGCCAGCAGTGAGAACAGGTTCAGGCATACGCAGTATTTT. This gives the protein CASSENRFRHTQYF.

This clonotype was seen just once. Since a much larger clone is just one base distant, this may be a read error. The chain has TRBV2 and TRBJ1-1; D unresolved. In germline, CDR1 is SNHLY, CDR2 FYNNEI. The CDR3 spans 13 residues. Between the trimmed V and J ends, which lost 7 bases and 7 bases, there was a span of 16 bases. In nucleotides, the CDR3 is TGTGCCAGCATTGTGGGAGGCGGGATTGAAGCTTTCTTT. Protein: CASIVGGGIEAFF.

This clonotype has just a few counts. The rearrangement links TRBV5-1 to TRBJ2-1; D possibly uses TRBD1 or TRBD2 (5 bases each). The V end lost 3 bases, the J end lost 7 bases, and 14 bases lay between the germline ends. The CDR3 is 14 residues long. Germline V gene sequence: CDR1 SGHRS, CDR2 YFSETQ. This CDR3 reads CASSWDRWQNEQFF. The CDR3, as DNA: TGCGCCAGCAGCTGGGACCGCTGGCAGAATGAGCAGTTCTTC.

This clonotype is categorized as medium-sized. The chain is built from TRBV7-9 and TRBJ1-5; D unresolved. V was shortened by 2 bases and J by 4 bases, with 6 bases between the two germline ends. Germline V gives CDR1 SEHNR, CDR2 FQNEAQ (reference sequence). This CDR3 comprises 13 residues. The CDR3 spells CASSLSTNQPQHF. The CDR3 DNA reads TGTGCCAGCAGCTTATCAACTAATCAGCCCCAGCATTTT.